A selection of T cell receptor beta chains follows, all from one sample in a study of blood T cell repertoires in COVID-19. The assay was immunoSEQ multiplex PCR, and TCRdb's table has in-frame clones only and misses some. This table has some 76,000 clones, roughly 80% appearing once. Sequencing was carried out using peripheral blood. The receptors derive from a man aged 45-65 years with COVID-19, enrolled during active disease. The CDR3 runs from the conserved cysteine through the conserved F or W. The order of the fields is D gene, J gene, CDR3 length, V gene, clone size, CDR3 DNA, CDR3 protein. A D gene is named only where the DNA matches it firmly. Clone size is not always given. Where it is, it says once, few, many or a class for expanded clones.

d_gene: NA; j_gene: TRBJ2-4; len: 14; v_gene: TRBV2; abundance: NA; CDR3nt: TGTGCCAGCAGTGAATCGTGGGCAACGGACATTCAGTACTTC; CDR3aa: CASSESWATDIQYF
d_gene: TRBD1; j_gene: TRBJ1-2; len: 15; v_gene: TRBV6-5; abundance: NA; CDR3nt: TGTGCCAGCAGTTCACAGGGGGGCACTAACTATGGCTACACCTTC; CDR3aa: CASSSQGGTNYGYTF
d_gene: TRBD1; j_gene: TRBJ1-6; len: 15; v_gene: TRBV4-3; abundance: NA; CDR3nt: TGCGCCAGCAGCCAAGTGACAGGGGGGAATTCACCCCTCCACTTT; CDR3aa: CASSQVTGGNSPLHF
d_gene: TRBD1; j_gene: TRBJ1-5; len: 15; v_gene: TRBV5-6; abundance: NA; CDR3nt: TGTGCCAGCAGCTTGGGCGGGACAGCCTTAGGGCCCCAGCATTTT; CDR3aa: CASSLGGTALGPQHF
d_gene: NA; j_gene: TRBJ1-2; len: 14; v_gene: TRBV6-6; abundance: NA; CDR3nt: TGTGCCAGCAGTCCCGGGAGCGCCAACTATGGCTACACCTTC; CDR3aa: CASSPGSANYGYTF
d_gene: TRBD1; j_gene: TRBJ2-3; len: 15; v_gene: TRBV10-3; abundance: NA; CDR3nt: TGTGCCATCAGGCGAGGGGGCAGTGACACAGATACGCAGTATTTT; CDR3aa: CAIRRGGSDTDTQYF
d_gene: NA; j_gene: TRBJ2-1; len: 17; v_gene: TRBV29-1; abundance: NA; CDR3nt: TGCAGCGTTGAAATCGGTCGGGGAAGCCTCTCCTACAATGAGCAGTTCTTC; CDR3aa: CSVEIGRGSLSYNEQFF
d_gene: TRBD2; j_gene: TRBJ2-7; len: 15; v_gene: TRBV28; abundance: NA; CDR3nt: TGTGCCAGCAGTTCCTTAGCGGGAGGGAGGAACGAGCAGTACTTC; CDR3aa: CASSSLAGGRNEQYF
d_gene: TRBD1; j_gene: TRBJ2-1; len: 15; v_gene: TRBV27; abundance: NA; CDR3nt: TGTGCCAGCAGAGACAGGGCTGGCGCCTACAATGAGCAGTTCTTC; CDR3aa: CASRDRAGAYNEQFF
d_gene: TRBD1; j_gene: TRBJ1-2; len: 16; v_gene: TRBV7-3; abundance: NA; CDR3nt: TGTGCCAGCAGCTTAGAGGAGGGGGCGAGGGTCTATGGCTACACCTTC; CDR3aa: CASSLEEGARVYGYTF
d_gene: NA; j_gene: TRBJ2-4; len: 15; v_gene: TRBV9; abundance: NA; CDR3nt: TGTGCCAGCAGCGCCGTGGGGCTTAGGGGAAACATTCAGTACTTC; CDR3aa: CASSAVGLRGNIQYF
d_gene: NA; j_gene: TRBJ2-7; len: 13; v_gene: TRBV30; abundance: NA; CDR3nt: TGTGCCTGGAGTCTCAGGGGATCGGACGAGCAGTACTTC; CDR3aa: CAWSLRGSDEQYF
d_gene: NA; j_gene: TRBJ2-7; len: 18; v_gene: TRBV21-1; abundance: NA; CDR3nt: TGTGCCAGCAGCAACCCCGGGGGGACTAGCGGGCCCTCCTACGAGCAGTACTTC; CDR3aa: CASSNPGGTSGPSYEQYF
d_gene: NA; j_gene: TRBJ2-1; len: 11; v_gene: TRBV12-3/TRBV12-4; abundance: NA; CDR3nt: TGTGCCAGCAGTTCGGGGTGGATTCGGTTCTTC; CDR3aa: CASSSGWIRFF
d_gene: NA; j_gene: TRBJ2-7; len: 14; v_gene: TRBV28; abundance: once; CDR3nt: TGTGCCAGCAGTCCCTGGGACTTAAAGGTCGAGCAGTACTTC; CDR3aa: CASSPWDLKVEQYF
d_gene: NA; j_gene: TRBJ1-3; len: 14; v_gene: TRBV5-6; abundance: NA; CDR3nt: TGTGCCAGCAGCTTGGGACTGTCTGGAAACACCATATATTTT; CDR3aa: CASSLGLSGNTIYF
d_gene: TRBD2; j_gene: TRBJ2-7; len: 15; v_gene: TRBV5-1; abundance: NA; CDR3nt: TGCGCCAGCAGCTTCACACAGCGGGGGGCCTACGAGCAGTACTTC; CDR3aa: CASSFTQRGAYEQYF
d_gene: TRBD1; j_gene: TRBJ2-7; len: 12; v_gene: TRBV30; abundance: NA; CDR3nt: TGTGCCTGGAGTGGACAGGGCTACGAGCAGTACTTC; CDR3aa: CAWSGQGYEQYF
d_gene: TRBD1; j_gene: TRBJ2-5; len: 15; v_gene: TRBV11-2; abundance: NA; CDR3nt: TGTGCCAGCAGCTCGGGACAGCTCGCGGTGGAGACCCAGTACTTC; CDR3aa: CASSSGQLAVETQYF
d_gene: NA; j_gene: TRBJ2-1; len: 15; v_gene: TRBV28; abundance: few; CDR3nt: TGTGCCAGCAGCTCCCCGGCTAGCTCCTACAATGAGCAGTTCTTC; CDR3aa: CASSSPASSYNEQFF
d_gene: TRBD1; j_gene: TRBJ1-2; len: 12; v_gene: TRBV18; abundance: NA; CDR3nt: TGTGCCAGCGCCGACAGGGAGAGTGGCTACACCTTC; CDR3aa: CASADRESGYTF
d_gene: TRBD2; j_gene: TRBJ2-1; len: 17; v_gene: TRBV7-2; abundance: NA; CDR3nt: TGTGCCAGCAGCTTGGGGGGTAGCGGGAGCTCCTACAATGAGCAGTTCTTC; CDR3aa: CASSLGGSGSSYNEQFF
d_gene: NA; j_gene: TRBJ2-5; len: 13; v_gene: TRBV28; abundance: NA; CDR3nt: TGTGCCAGCCGGCGGGGAGGGGGAGAGACCCAGTACTTC; CDR3aa: CASRRGGGETQYF
d_gene: TRBD1; j_gene: TRBJ1-1; len: 13; v_gene: TRBV3-1/TRBV3-2; abundance: NA; CDR3nt: TGTGCCAGCAGCAGAGGCAGGGGGGCTGAAGCTTTCTTT; CDR3aa: CASSRGRGAEAFF
d_gene: TRBD1; j_gene: TRBJ2-2; len: 15; v_gene: TRBV6-6; abundance: NA; CDR3nt: TGTGCCAGCAGTTTCGGGACAGGTCACACCGGGGAGCTGTTTTTT; CDR3aa: CASSFGTGHTGELFF
d_gene: NA; j_gene: TRBJ1-1; len: 15; v_gene: TRBV7-9; abundance: NA; CDR3nt: TGTGCCAGCAGGAGACAAGGGGGAATGAACACTGAAGCTTTCTTT; CDR3aa: CASRRQGGMNTEAFF
d_gene: TRBD2; j_gene: TRBJ2-3; len: 15; v_gene: TRBV25-1; abundance: NA; CDR3nt: TGTGCCAGCAGTGGGACTAGCGGTAACACAGATACGCAGTATTTT; CDR3aa: CASSGTSGNTDTQYF
d_gene: NA; j_gene: TRBJ2-7; len: 14; v_gene: TRBV6-2/TRBV6-3; abundance: NA; CDR3nt: TGTGCCAGCAGTTACTCTGGACAACCCTCCGAGCAGTACTTC; CDR3aa: CASSYSGQPSEQYF
d_gene: TRBD2; j_gene: TRBJ2-4; len: 15; v_gene: TRBV7-2; abundance: NA; CDR3nt: TGTGCCAGCAGCACCATACTAGCGGGTAAAAACATTCAGTACTTC; CDR3aa: CASSTILAGKNIQYF
d_gene: TRBD2; j_gene: TRBJ2-1; len: 15; v_gene: TRBV30; abundance: NA; CDR3nt: TGTGCCTGGAGTCTTTGGAGCGGGGCCGGCAATGAGCAGTTCTTC; CDR3aa: CAWSLWSGAGNEQFF
d_gene: NA; j_gene: TRBJ2-7; len: 13; v_gene: TRBV19; abundance: NA; CDR3nt: TGTGCCAGTAGTAGGGGCAAAGGGGACGAGCAGTACTTC; CDR3aa: CASSRGKGDEQYF
d_gene: NA; j_gene: TRBJ2-4; len: 14; v_gene: TRBV3-1/TRBV3-2; abundance: NA; CDR3nt: TGTGCCAGCAGCCAGATGACAGTCAAAAACATTCAGTACTTC; CDR3aa: CASSQMTVKNIQYF
d_gene: TRBD1; j_gene: TRBJ2-5; len: 14; v_gene: TRBV25-1; abundance: NA; CDR3nt: TGTGCCAGCAGTGAATATAAGGGGGCATGGACCCAGTACTTC; CDR3aa: CASSEYKGAWTQYF
d_gene: NA; j_gene: TRBJ2-5; len: 16; v_gene: TRBV7-3; abundance: NA; CDR3nt: TGTGCCAGCAGCCCGAAAGTTCTGGGGGGAGGCGAGACCCAGTACTTC; CDR3aa: CASSPKVLGGGETQYF
d_gene: TRBD1; j_gene: TRBJ1-5; len: 16; v_gene: TRBV10-1; abundance: NA; CDR3nt: TGCGCCAGTAAAGTTACAGGGGGGGAATTTGGTCAGCCCCAGCATTTT; CDR3aa: CASKVTGGEFGQPQHF
d_gene: NA; j_gene: TRBJ1-5; len: 14; v_gene: TRBV19; abundance: NA; CDR3nt: TGTGCCAGTAGTTCCTCTGGCCGGGGTCAGCCCCAGCATTTT; CDR3aa: CASSSSGRGQPQHF
d_gene: TRBD2; j_gene: TRBJ2-7; len: 14; v_gene: TRBV29-1; abundance: NA; CDR3nt: TGCAGCGTTTGGACTAGCGGTTTTGCCTACGAGCAGTACTTC; CDR3aa: CSVWTSGFAYEQYF
d_gene: NA; j_gene: TRBJ2-3; len: 12; v_gene: TRBV9; abundance: NA; CDR3nt: TGTGCCAGCAGCCCGTCCACAGATACGCAGTATTTT; CDR3aa: CASSPSTDTQYF
d_gene: NA; j_gene: TRBJ1-5; len: 18; v_gene: TRBV25-1; abundance: NA; CDR3nt: TGTGCCAGCAGTGACGGCCGGGACTTAGGGGTGAGCAATCAGCCCCAGCATTTT; CDR3aa: CASSDGRDLGVSNQPQHF
d_gene: TRBD1; j_gene: TRBJ2-1; len: 14; v_gene: TRBV24-1; abundance: NA; CDR3nt: TGTGCCACCAGTGGCTACAGGGGATACAATGAGCAGTTCTTC; CDR3aa: CATSGYRGYNEQFF
d_gene: NA; j_gene: TRBJ1-3; len: 15; v_gene: TRBV14; abundance: NA; CDR3nt: TGTGCCAGCAGCCAAGCCACACTAACCGGAAACACCATATATTTT; CDR3aa: CASSQATLTGNTIYF
d_gene: TRBD2; j_gene: TRBJ2-1; len: 14; v_gene: TRBV29-1; abundance: once; CDR3nt: TGCAGCGCCGGACTAGCTGGCTCCTACAATGAGCAGTTCTTC; CDR3aa: CSAGLAGSYNEQFF
d_gene: NA; j_gene: TRBJ2-2; len: 15; v_gene: TRBV28; abundance: NA; CDR3nt: TGTGCCAGCAGCCCCCAGGCAGGGTTCACCGGGGAGCTGTTTTTT; CDR3aa: CASSPQAGFTGELFF
d_gene: NA; j_gene: TRBJ2-5; len: 15; v_gene: TRBV28; abundance: NA; CDR3nt: TGTGCCAGCAGCCGCGACAGGAGCTACCAAGAGACCCAGTACTTC; CDR3aa: CASSRDRSYQETQYF
d_gene: TRBD1; j_gene: TRBJ2-2; len: 15; v_gene: TRBV7-8; abundance: NA; CDR3nt: TGTGCCAGCAGGGCCGGGACAGTCAACACCGGGGAGCTGTTTTTT; CDR3aa: CASRAGTVNTGELFF
d_gene: TRBD1; j_gene: TRBJ2-5; len: 15; v_gene: TRBV6-2/TRBV6-3; abundance: NA; CDR3nt: TGTGCCAGCAGTTACTCAGCAGGGGGCTTTGAGACCCAGTACTTC; CDR3aa: CASSYSAGGFETQYF
d_gene: NA; j_gene: TRBJ1-2; len: 12; v_gene: TRBV28; abundance: once; CDR3nt: TGTGCCAGCAGTTTAACTCCCTATGGCTACACCTTC; CDR3aa: CASSLTPYGYTF
d_gene: NA; j_gene: TRBJ2-2; len: 14; v_gene: TRBV29-1; abundance: NA; CDR3nt: TGCAGCGTTGTATCAGGGGCCAACACCGGGGAGCTGTTTTTT; CDR3aa: CSVVSGANTGELFF
d_gene: TRBD1; j_gene: TRBJ1-1; len: 12; v_gene: TRBV18; abundance: NA; CDR3nt: TGTGCCAGCCAGACAGGGTTCACTGAAGCTTTCTTT; CDR3aa: CASQTGFTEAFF
d_gene: TRBD1; j_gene: TRBJ1-6; len: 15; v_gene: TRBV4-1; abundance: NA; CDR3nt: TGCGCCAGCAGCCAAGATGGGACAGGGAGGTCACCCCTCCACTTT; CDR3aa: CASSQDGTGRSPLHF
d_gene: TRBD2; j_gene: TRBJ2-1; len: 15; v_gene: TRBV5-1; abundance: NA; CDR3nt: TGCGCCAGCAAGGAGAGCGGGACGTTGGGAAATGAGCAGTTCTTC; CDR3aa: CASKESGTLGNEQFF
d_gene: NA; j_gene: TRBJ2-6; len: 16; v_gene: TRBV19; abundance: few; CDR3nt: TGTGCCAGTAGTGTCCAAGGAGGAGCCGGGGCCAACGTCCTGACTTTC; CDR3aa: CASSVQGGAGANVLTF
d_gene: NA; j_gene: TRBJ1-2; len: 13; v_gene: TRBV29-1; abundance: NA; CDR3nt: TGCAGCGTTGGGGGAGCAGCTAACTATGGCTACACCTTC; CDR3aa: CSVGGAANYGYTF
d_gene: TRBD1; j_gene: TRBJ2-7; len: 14; v_gene: TRBV5-1; abundance: NA; CDR3nt: TGCGCCAGCAGCTCTACAGGGGGCCACTACGAGCAGTACTTC; CDR3aa: CASSSTGGHYEQYF
d_gene: NA; j_gene: TRBJ2-3; len: 16; v_gene: TRBV9; abundance: NA; CDR3nt: TGTGCCAGCAGCGAAGGACTCTTGGATTATACAGATACGCAGTATTTT; CDR3aa: CASSEGLLDYTDTQYF